Listed here are 10 T cell receptor beta chains from one sample, sequenced in a study of blood T cell repertoires in COVID-19. The data were produced by immunoSEQ multiplex PCR, yet TCRdb's version contains in-frame clones alone and is incomplete. The data contain 200,000 or so clones, approximately 85% of them singletons. The sample consisted of peripheral blood. The source is a human donor with active or convalescent COVID-19. The donor label of this sample is uncertain.

The chain's CDR3 is CSGREETQYF. The CDR3, as DNA: TGCAGCGGTAGAGAAGAGACCCAGTACTTC. V is TRBV29-1 and J is TRBJ2-5; D is undetermined. Trimming cost V 7 bases and J 3 bases, with 6 bases left between them. The CDR3 length is 10 residues. Germline CDR1 reads SQVTM; CDR2 reads ANQGSEA.

The rearrangement joins TRBV11-3 to TRBJ2-1, with 8 bases lining up with TRBD2. CDR1 SGHNT and CDR2 YENEEA come from the germline V gene. Losses at the gene ends were 4 bases for V and 13 bases for J; bases not matched to a gene: 12. The CDR3 extends over 14 amino acids. The CDR3 sequence is CASSYAGAGVYQFF. DNA for the CDR3: TGTGCCAGCAGCTACGCAGGAGCGGGAGTTTATCAGTTCTTC.

The chain couples TRBV5-6 to TRBJ2-2, with TRBD1 matching 11 bases. Germline V gene lookup returns CDR1 SGHDT and CDR2 YYEEEE. The length of the CDR3 is 14 residues. J lost 6 bases, V lost 5 bases, and 3 bases had no gene match. The CDR3 sequence: CASRWDRGSGELFF. The CDR3 bases are TGTGCCAGCAGGTGGGACAGGGGGTCCGGGGAGCTGTTTTTT.

The rearrangement joins TRBV7-9 to TRBJ1-5; no clear D. Per germline, CDR1 SEHNR and CDR2 FQNEAQ (reference sequence). The CDR3 is made up of 12 amino acids. V was shortened by 3 bases and J by 9 bases, with 9 bases between the two germline ends. CDR3 in DNA: TGTGCCAGCAGCTTGGGCGGGGTGCCCCAGCATTTT. This translates into CASSLGGVPQHF.

The V gene is TRBV24-1, the J gene TRBJ2-1; the D is unclear. The V gene lost 3 bases and the J gene lost 6 bases, with 14 bases spanning the gap. There are 15 residues in the CDR3. Germline V CDR1 and CDR2: KGHDR, SFDVKD. DNA for the CDR3: TGTGCCACCAGTGATCGCCAACGAGGTGTCAATGAGCAGTTCTTC. It codes for CATSDRQRGVNEQFF.

The V and J genes are TRBV14 and TRBJ1-2; D gene uncertain. CDR3 length: 13 amino acids. V was trimmed by 0 bases and J by 13 bases, leaving 15 bases between them. Germline-derived CDR1 and CDR2 are SGHDN and FVKESK. This chain's CDR3 is CASSQDLASPLTF. In DNA form, the CDR3 reads TGTGCCAGCAGCCAAGATCTGGCCTCACCCCTCACCTTC.

This clone was detected a few times. This chain uses TRBV18 with TRBJ2-7; TRBD1 might be the D (6 bases). Germline V gives CDR1 KGHSH, CDR2 LQKENI. V lost 8 bases to trimming and J lost 4 bases, with 15 bases between them. The CDR3 spans 13 residues. CDR3 coding DNA: TGTGCCAGCCACGGGACATCGGTATACGAGCAGTACTTC. Its protein product is CASHGTSVYEQYF.

The chain links TRBV2 to TRBJ2-1, with 9 bases matching TRBD2. V was clipped by 4 bases and J by 15 bases; unmatched bases: 10. There are 13 residues in the CDR3. Germline V gene data show CDR1 as SNHLY and CDR2 as FYNNEI. The CDR3 DNA reads TGTGCCAGCAGTGTCAGGACTAGCGAGGGCCCGTTCTTC. Its protein is CASSVRTSEGPFF. Full variable domain (rest looked up from reference TRBV2 and TRBJ2-1): EPEVTQTPSHQVTQMGQEVILRCVPISNHLYFYWYRQILGQKVEFLVSFYNNEISEKSEIFDDQFSVERPDGSNFTLKIRSTKLEDSAMYFCASSVRTSEGPFFGPGTRLTVL.

J is TRBJ1-5 and V is TRBV2; D is unresolved. CDR3 length: 15 residues. Germline loops: CDR1 SNHLY, CDR2 FYNNEI. The V end was cut by 3 bases, the J end by 0 bases, with 9 bases between. The CDR3 bases are TGTGCCAGCAGTGATTCCGGGTTTAGCAATCAGCCCCAGCATTTT. Translation: CASSDSGFSNQPQHF.

In its sample, this clone was seen a few times. The rearrangement joins TRBV19 to TRBJ1-5, with a weak D call TRBD1 (6 bases). Germline assignment: CDR1 LNHDA and CDR2 SQIVND (reference sequence). Trimming took off 4 bases at V and 7 bases at J, with 14 bases between the two ends. The CDR3 runs to 14 residues. CDR3 in amino acids: CASSTLQGYQPQHF. DNA for the CDR3: TGTGCCAGTAGTACGCTACAGGGTTACCAGCCCCAGCATTTT.